This T cell receptor (beta chain) was recorded in a study of CXCR3-negative and CXCR3-positive naive CD8 T cells. UMI-labeled 5' RACE TRB cDNA libraries were prepared from the cells. TCRdb derives one entry per CDR3 protein from the 5' RACE reads, leaving out DNA. The sample totals about 120,000 distinct CDR3 sequences. CDR3 length: 14 amino acids. Per germline, CDR1 DFQATT and CDR2 SNEGSKA (reference sequence). To note about this clonotype: Its antigen is not identified.

Study-level findings and limits: CXCR3-expressing naive cells carried TRB CDR3s more hydrophobic than those of CXCR3-negative naive cells.

The chain is built from TRBV20-1 and TRBJ2-7. Sequencing was done on a sample of naive CXCR3+ CD8+ T cells from blood. The subset here: CD45RO-CCR7+CD27+CD95- naive CD8+ T cells expressing CXCR3 (TNR3+). The clonotype comes from a human donor in good health. Some clones in this sample may be carry-over from other donors' samples. The CDR3 protein is CSAWGEEIFYEQYF.